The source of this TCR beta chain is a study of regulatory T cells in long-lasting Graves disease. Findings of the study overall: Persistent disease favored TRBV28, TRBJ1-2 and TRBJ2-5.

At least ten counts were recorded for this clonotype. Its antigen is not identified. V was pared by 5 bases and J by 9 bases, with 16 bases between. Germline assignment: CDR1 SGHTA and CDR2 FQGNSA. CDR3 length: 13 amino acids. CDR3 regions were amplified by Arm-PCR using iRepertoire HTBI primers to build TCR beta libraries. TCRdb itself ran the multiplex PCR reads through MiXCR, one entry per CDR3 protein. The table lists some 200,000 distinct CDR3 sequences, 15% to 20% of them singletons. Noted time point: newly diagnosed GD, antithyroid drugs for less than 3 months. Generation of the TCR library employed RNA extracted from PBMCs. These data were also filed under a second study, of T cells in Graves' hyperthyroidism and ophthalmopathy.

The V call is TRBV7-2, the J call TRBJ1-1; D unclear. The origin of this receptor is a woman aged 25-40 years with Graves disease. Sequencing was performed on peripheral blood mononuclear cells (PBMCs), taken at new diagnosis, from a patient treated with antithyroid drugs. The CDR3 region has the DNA TGTGCCAGCAGCCCTAGCTCGGTGGGCCAAGCTTTCTTT. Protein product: CASSPSSVGQAFF.